This T cell receptor (beta chain) was documented in a study of T cell responses to AZD1222 COVID-19 vaccine. The method was immunoSEQ multiplex PCR; TCRdb's version includes in-frame clones alone and lacks a portion of them. The data contain roughly 150,000 clones, 91% of them singletons. This sequence originates from an adult who received the AZD1222 COVID-19 vaccine. The specimen comprised peripheral blood, sampled 28 days after the second AZD1222 dose.

Here the CDR3 DNA reads TGCGCCAGCAGCCAAGACTTGACAGGGGACACCGGGGAGCTGTTTTTT. As protein: CASSQDLTGDTGELFF. The chain combines TRBV4-3 with TRBJ2-2, with 8 bases identical to TRBD1. V was pared by 0 bases and J by 3 bases, with 3 bases of the junction left unmatched. The CDR3 runs 16 residues. Germline loops: CDR1 LGHNA, CDR2 YSLEER.